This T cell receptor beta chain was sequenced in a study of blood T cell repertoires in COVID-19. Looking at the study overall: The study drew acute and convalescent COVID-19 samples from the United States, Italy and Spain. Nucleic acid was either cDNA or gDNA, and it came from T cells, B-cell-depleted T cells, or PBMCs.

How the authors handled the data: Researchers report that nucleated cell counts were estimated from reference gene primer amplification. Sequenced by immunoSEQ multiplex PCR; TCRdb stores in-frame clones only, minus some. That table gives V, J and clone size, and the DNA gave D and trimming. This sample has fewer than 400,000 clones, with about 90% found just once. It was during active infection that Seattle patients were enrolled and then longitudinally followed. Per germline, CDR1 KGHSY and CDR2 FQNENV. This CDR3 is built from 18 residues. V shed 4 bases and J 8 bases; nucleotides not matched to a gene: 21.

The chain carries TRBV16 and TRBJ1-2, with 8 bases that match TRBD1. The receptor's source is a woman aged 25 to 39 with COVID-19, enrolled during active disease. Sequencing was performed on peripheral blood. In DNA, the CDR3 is TGTGCCAGCAGCCCCGCCAAAATGACAGGGGTTGGGCCGCTGGGCTACACCTTC. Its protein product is CASSPAKMTGVGPLGYTF.